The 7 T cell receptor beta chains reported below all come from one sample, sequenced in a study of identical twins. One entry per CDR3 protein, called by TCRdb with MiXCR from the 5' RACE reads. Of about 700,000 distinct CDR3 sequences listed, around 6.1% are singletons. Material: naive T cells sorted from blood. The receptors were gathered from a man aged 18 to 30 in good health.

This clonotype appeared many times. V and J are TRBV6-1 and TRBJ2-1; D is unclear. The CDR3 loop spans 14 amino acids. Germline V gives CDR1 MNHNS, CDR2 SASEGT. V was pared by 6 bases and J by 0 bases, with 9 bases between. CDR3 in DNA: TGTGCCAGCAGGCCGTATGGCTCCTACAATGAGCAGTTCTTC. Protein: CASRPYGSYNEQFF.

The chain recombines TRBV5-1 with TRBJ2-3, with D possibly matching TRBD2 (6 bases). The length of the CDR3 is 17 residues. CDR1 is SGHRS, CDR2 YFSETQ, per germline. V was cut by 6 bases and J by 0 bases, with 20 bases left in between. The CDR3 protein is CASKLGQSGPSTDTQYF. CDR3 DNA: TGCGCCAGCAAACTCGGTCAGAGCGGGCCGAGCACAGATACGCAGTATTTT.

CDR3 in DNA: TGTGCCAGCAGTTACTCCATAGCGGGACGCACAGATACGCAGTATTTT. It translates to CASSYSIAGRTDTQYF. V gene TRBV6-5 combines with J gene TRBJ2-3; 8 nucleotides match TRBD2. CDR3 size: 16 residues. Looked up from germline, CDR1 is MNHEY and CDR2 is SVGAGI. Trimming removed 0 bases from V and 1 base from J; junction bases left unmatched: 3.

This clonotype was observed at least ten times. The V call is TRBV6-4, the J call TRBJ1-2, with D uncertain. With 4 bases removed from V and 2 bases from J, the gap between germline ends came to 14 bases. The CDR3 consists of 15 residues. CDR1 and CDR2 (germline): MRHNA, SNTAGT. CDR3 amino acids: CASSVAWTGNYGYTF. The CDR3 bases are TGTGCCAGCAGTGTGGCTTGGACGGGAAACTATGGCTACACCTTC.

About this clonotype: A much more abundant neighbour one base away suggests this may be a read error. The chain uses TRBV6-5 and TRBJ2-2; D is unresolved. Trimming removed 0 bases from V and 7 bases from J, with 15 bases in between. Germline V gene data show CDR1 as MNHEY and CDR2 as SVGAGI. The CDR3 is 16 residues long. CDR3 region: CASSYSDLRVNGELFF. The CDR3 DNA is TGTGCCAGCAGTTACTCGGACCTTAGGGTCAACGGGGAGCTGTTTTTT.

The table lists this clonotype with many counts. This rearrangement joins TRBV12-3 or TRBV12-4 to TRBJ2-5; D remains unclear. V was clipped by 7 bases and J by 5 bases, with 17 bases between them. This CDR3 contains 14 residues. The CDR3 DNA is TGTGCCAGCACCTCGGTCTCTTCGGCGGAGACCCAGTACTTC. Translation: CASTSVSSAETQYF.

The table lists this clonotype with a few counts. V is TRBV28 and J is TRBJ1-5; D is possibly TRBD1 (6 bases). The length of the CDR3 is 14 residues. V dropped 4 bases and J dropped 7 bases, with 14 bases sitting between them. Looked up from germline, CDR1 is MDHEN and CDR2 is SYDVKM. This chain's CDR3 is CASSYAGTRQPQHF. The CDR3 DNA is TGTGCCAGCAGTTACGCAGGGACACGCCAGCCCCAGCATTTT.